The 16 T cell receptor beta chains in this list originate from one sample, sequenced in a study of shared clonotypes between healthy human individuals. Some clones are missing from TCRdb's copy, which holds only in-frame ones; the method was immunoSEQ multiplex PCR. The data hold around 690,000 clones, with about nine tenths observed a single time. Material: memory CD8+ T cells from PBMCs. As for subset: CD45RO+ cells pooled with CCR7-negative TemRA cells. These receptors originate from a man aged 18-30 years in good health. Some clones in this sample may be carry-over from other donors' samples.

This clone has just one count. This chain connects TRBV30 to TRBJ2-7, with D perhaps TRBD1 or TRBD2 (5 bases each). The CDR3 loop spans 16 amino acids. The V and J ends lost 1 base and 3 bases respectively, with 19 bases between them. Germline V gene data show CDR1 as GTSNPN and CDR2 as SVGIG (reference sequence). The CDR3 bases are TGTGCCTGGAGTGGCCCATGGGGGAGCGTCGTCTACGAGCAGTACTTC. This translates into CAWSGPWGSVVYEQYF.

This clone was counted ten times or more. CDR3 protein: CASSEVGTSGLFYEQYF. As DNA, the CDR3 is TGTGCCAGCAGTGAAGTGGGGACTAGCGGGCTTTTCTACGAGCAGTACTTC. V is TRBV2 and J is TRBJ2-7; 12 bases map to TRBD2. The germline CDR1 and CDR2 sequences are SNHLY and FYNNEI. The CDR3 consists of 17 residues. Trimming cost V 1 base and J 3 bases; bases outside gene matches: 7.

The CDR3: CASSITGGYVETQYF. In DNA form, the CDR3 reads TGTGCCAGCAGTATTACAGGGGGTTATGTAGAGACCCAGTACTTC. This sequence joins TRBV27 and TRBJ2-5, with 8 bases aligning to TRBD1. There are 15 residues in the CDR3. The germline V gene encodes CDR1 MNHEY and CDR2 SMNVEV (reference sequence). Unmatched junction bases numbered 9, after V lost 5 bases and J lost 4 bases.

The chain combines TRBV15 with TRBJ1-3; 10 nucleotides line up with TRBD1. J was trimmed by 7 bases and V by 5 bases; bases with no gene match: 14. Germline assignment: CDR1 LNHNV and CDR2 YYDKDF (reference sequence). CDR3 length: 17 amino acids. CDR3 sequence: CATSQDRGLRGSNTIYF. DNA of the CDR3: TGTGCCACCAGCCAAGACAGGGGGCTTAGGGGTTCGAACACCATATATTTT.

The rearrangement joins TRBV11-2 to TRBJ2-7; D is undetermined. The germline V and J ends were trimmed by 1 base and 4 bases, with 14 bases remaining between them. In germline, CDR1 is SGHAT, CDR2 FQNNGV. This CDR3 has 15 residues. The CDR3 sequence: CASSLGPQNRYEQYF. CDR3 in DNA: TGTGCCAGCAGCTTAGGGCCACAAAACCGTTACGAGCAGTACTTC.

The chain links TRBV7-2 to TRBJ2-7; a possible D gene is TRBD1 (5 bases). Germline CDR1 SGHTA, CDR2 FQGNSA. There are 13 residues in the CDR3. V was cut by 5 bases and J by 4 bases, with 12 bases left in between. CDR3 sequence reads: CASSKGSPYEQYF. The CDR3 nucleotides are TGTGCCAGCAGCAAGGGGTCTCCGTACGAGCAGTACTTC.

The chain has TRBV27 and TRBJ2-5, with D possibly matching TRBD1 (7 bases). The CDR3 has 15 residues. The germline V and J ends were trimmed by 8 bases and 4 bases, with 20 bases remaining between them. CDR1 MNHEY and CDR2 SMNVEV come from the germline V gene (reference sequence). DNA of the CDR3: TGTGCCAGCTCGGACAGGTGGGACTCAAGAGAGACCCAGTACTTC. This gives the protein CASSDRWDSRETQYF.

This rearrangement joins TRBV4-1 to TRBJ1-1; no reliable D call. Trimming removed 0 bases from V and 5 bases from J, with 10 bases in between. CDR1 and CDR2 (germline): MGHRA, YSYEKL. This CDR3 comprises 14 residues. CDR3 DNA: TGCGCCAGCAGCCAAGACAGCGTGGGAACTGAAGCTTTCTTT. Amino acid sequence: CASSQDSVGTEAFF.

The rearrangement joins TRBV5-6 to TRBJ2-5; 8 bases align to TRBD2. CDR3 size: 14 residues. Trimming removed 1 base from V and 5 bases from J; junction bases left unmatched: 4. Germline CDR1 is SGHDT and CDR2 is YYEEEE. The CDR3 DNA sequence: TGTGCCAGCAGCTTGCTTGCGGGGGGTGAGACCCAGTACTTC. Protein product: CASSLLAGGETQYF.

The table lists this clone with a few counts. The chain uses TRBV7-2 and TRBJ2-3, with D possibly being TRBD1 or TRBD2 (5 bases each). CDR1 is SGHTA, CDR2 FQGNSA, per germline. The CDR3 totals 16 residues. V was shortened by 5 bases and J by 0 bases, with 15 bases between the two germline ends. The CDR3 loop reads CASSRNRDESTDTQYF. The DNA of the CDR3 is TGTGCCAGCAGCCGAAACCGGGACGAGAGCACAGATACGCAGTATTTT.

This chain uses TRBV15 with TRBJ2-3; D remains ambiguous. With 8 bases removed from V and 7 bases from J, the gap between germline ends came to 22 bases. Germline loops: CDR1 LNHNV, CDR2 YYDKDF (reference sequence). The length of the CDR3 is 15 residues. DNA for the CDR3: TGTGCCACCGGACGTGACGGCGCACCCCCACATACGCAGTATTTT. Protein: CATGRDGAPPHTQYF.

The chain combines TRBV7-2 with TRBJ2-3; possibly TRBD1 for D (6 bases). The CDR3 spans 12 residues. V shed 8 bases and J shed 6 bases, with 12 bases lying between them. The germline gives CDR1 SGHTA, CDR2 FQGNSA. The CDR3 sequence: CASVGAADTQYF. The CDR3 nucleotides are TGTGCCAGCGTGGGGGCAGCGGATACGCAGTATTTT.

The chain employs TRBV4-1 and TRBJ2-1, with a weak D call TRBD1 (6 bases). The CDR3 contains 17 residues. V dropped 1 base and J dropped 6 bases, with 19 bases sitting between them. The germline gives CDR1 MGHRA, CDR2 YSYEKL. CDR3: CASSQGHGGRVRNEQFF. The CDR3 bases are TGCGCCAGCAGCCAAGGTCATGGGGGCAGGGTCCGCAATGAGCAGTTCTTC.

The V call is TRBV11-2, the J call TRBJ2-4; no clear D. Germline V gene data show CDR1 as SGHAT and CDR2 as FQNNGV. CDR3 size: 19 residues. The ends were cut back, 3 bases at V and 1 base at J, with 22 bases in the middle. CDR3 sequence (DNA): TGTGCCAGCAGCTTTGGGCCTAGAGATACGCGTTGGGCCAAAAACATTCAGTACTTC. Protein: CASSFGPRDTRWAKNIQYF. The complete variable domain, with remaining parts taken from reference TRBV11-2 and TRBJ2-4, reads EAGVAQSPRYKIIEKRQSVAFWCNPISGHATLYWYQQILGQGPKLLIQFQNNGVVDDSQLPKDRFSAERLKGVDSTLKIQPAKLEDSAVYLCASSFGPRDTRWAKNIQYFGAGTRLSVL.

The CDR3 here is CASSPASGTALNEQFF. As DNA, the CDR3 is TGTGCCAGCAGTCCAGCTAGCGGGACGGCACTCAATGAGCAGTTCTTC. The gene calls are TRBV27 and TRBJ2-1, with TRBD2 matching over 9 bases. This CDR3 comprises 16 residues. Germline V CDR1 and CDR2: MNHEY, SMNVEV (reference sequence). V was pared by 5 bases and J by 6 bases, with 11 bases of the junction left unmatched.

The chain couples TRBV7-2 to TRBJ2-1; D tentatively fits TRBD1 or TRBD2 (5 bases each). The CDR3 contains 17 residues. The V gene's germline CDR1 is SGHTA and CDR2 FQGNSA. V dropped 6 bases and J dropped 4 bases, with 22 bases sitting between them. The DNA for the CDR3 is TGTGCCAGCAGACGGGGCTTAAGCCTATCCCAATACAATGAGCAGTTCTTC. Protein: CASRRGLSLSQYNEQFF.